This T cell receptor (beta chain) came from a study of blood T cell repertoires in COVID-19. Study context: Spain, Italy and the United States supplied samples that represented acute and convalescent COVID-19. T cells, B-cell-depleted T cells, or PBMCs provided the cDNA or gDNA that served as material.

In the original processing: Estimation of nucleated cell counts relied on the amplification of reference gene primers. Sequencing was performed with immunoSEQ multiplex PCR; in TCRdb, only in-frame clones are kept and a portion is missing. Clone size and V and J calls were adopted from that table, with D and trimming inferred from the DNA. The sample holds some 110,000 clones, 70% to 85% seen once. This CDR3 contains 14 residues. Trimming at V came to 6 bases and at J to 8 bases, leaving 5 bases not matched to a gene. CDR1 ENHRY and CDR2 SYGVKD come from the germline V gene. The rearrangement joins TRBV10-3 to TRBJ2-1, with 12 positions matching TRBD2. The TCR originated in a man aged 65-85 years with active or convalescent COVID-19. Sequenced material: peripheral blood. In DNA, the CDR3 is TGTGCCATCAGAACTAGCGGGGGGCAGGATGAGCAGTTCTTC. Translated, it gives CAIRTSGGQDEQFF.